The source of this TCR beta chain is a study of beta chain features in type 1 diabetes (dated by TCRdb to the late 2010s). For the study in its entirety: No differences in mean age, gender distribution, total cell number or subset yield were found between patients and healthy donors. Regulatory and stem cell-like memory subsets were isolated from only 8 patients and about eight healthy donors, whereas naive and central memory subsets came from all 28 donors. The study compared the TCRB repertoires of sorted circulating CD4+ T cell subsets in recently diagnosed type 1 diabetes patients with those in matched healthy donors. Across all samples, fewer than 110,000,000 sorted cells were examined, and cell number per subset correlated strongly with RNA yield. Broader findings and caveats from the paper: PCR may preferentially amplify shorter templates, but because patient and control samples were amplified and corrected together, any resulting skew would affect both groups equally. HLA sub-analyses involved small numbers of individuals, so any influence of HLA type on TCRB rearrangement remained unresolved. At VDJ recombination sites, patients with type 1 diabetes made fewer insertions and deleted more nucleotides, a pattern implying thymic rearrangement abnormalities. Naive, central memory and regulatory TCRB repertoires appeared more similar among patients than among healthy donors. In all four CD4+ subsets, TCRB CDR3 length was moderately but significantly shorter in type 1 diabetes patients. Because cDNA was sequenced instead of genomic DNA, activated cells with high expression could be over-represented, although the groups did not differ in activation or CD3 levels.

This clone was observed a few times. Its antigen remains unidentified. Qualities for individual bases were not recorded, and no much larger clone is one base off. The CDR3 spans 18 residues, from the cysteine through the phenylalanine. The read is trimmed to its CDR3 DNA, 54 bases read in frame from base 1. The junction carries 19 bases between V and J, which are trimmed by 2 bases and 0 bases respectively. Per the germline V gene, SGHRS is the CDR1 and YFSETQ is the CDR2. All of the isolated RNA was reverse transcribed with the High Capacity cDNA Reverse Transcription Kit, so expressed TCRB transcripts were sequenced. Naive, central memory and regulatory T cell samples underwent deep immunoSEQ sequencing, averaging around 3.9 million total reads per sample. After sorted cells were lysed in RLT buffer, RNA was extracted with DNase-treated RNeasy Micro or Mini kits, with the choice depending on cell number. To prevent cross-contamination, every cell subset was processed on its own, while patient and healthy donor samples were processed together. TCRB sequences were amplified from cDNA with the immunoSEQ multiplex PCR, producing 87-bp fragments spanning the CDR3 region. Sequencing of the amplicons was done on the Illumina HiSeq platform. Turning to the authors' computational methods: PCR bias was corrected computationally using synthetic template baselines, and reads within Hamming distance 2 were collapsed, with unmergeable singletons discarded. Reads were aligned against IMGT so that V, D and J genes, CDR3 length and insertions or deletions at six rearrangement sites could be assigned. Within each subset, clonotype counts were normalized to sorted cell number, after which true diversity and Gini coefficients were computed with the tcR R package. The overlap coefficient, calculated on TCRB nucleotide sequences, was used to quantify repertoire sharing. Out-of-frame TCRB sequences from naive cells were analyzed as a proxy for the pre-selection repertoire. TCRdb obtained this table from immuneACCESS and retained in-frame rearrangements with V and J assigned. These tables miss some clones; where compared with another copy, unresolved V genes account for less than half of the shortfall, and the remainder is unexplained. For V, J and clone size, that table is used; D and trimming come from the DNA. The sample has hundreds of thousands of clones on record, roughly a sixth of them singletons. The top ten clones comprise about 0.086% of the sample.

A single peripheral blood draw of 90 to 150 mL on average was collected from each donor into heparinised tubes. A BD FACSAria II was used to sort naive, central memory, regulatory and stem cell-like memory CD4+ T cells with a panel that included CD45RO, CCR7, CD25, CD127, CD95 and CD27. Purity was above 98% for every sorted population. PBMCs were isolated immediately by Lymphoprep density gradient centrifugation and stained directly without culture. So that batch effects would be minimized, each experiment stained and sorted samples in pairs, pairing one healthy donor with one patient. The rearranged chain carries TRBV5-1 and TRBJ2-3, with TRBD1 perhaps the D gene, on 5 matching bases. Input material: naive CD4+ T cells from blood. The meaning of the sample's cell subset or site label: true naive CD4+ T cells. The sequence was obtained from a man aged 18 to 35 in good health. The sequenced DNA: TGCGCCAGCAGCTTTGGACACACCTTAGTATCTAGCACAGATACGCAGTATTTT. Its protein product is CASSFGHTLVSSTDTQYF.